A single sample is the source of the 6 T cell receptor beta chains below, sequenced in a study of OX40 agonist ivuxolimab in advanced cancers. Libraries were prepared by immunoSEQ multiplex PCR; TCRdb keeps only in-frame clonotypes and omits some of them. The sample includes about 61,000 clones, 85% to 90% of them seen just once. The sequences come from CD4+ or CD8+ T cells sorted from blood, collected in a trial of the OX40 agonist ivuxolimab. The receptors here all came from an adult with an advanced solid tumor such as melanoma, head and neck, liver or kidney cancer.

Written as DNA, the CDR3 is TGTGCCAGCAGCTTGTTACTAGCGGGAAACAATGAGCAGTTCTTC. Translated: CASSLLLAGNNEQFF. The chain joins TRBV5-4 to TRBJ2-1; 10 nucleotides match TRBD2. This CDR3 has 15 amino acids. Germline-derived CDR1 and CDR2 are SGHNT and YYREEE (reference sequence). V shed 1 base, J shed 5 bases, and the junction held 3 bases outside the gene matches.

V usage is TRBV27 and J usage is TRBJ1-1; maybe TRBD1 (6 bases). The CDR3 covers 16 residues. Germline V gene lookup returns CDR1 MNHEY and CDR2 SMNVEV (reference sequence). V lost 1 base and J 7 bases, leaving 19 bases between the germline ends. The CDR3 is CASSLFGGAFNVEAFF. The DNA of the CDR3 is TGTGCCAGCAGTTTATTCGGGGGCGCCTTTAATGTTGAAGCTTTCTTT.

The table lists this clone with a few counts. The rearrangement links TRBV7-2 to TRBJ1-5; D not certain. Per the germline V gene, CDR1 is SGHTA and CDR2 is FQGNSA. The CDR3 covers 13 residues. V dropped 5 bases and J dropped 3 bases, with 8 bases sitting between them. The CDR3: CASSQQNNQPQHF. The CDR3 DNA reads TGTGCCAGCAGCCAACAGAACAATCAGCCCCAGCATTTT. Based on the CDR3 plus reference TRBV7-2 and TRBJ1-5, the full variable domain is GAGVSQSPSNKVTEKGKDVELRCDPISGHTALYWYRQSLGQGLEFLIYFQGNSAPDKSGLPSDRFSAERTGGSVSTLTIQRTQQEDSAVYLCASSQQNNQPQHFGDGTRLSIL.

This chain links TRBV9 with TRBJ1-4, with a weak D call TRBD1 (6 bases). V lost 0 bases and J lost 2, with 11 bases in between. CDR1 and CDR2 (germline): SGDLS, YYNGEE. The CDR3 length is 16 residues. The CDR3 spells CASSVGTGRTNEKLFF. CDR3 nucleotides: TGTGCCAGCAGCGTAGGAACAGGGAGGACTAATGAAAAACTGTTTTTT.

The rearrangement links TRBV28 to TRBJ1-1; no clear D. The ends were cut back, 7 bases at V and 0 bases at J, with 15 bases in the middle. The CDR3 runs 15 residues. Germline loops: CDR1 MDHEN, CDR2 SYDVKM. The DNA of the CDR3 is TGTGCCAGCACCTACGCCCAGGCGATGAACACTGAAGCTTTCTTT. Amino acids: CASTYAQAMNTEAFF.

The chain employs TRBV5-6 and TRBJ1-2; tentative D call: TRBD1 (5 bases). This CDR3 comprises 15 residues. The ends were cut back, 7 bases at V and 4 bases at J, with 20 bases in the middle. The germline CDR1 and CDR2 sequences are SGHDT and YYEEEE. The CDR3 spells CASPGHSRKTYGYTF. Written as DNA, the CDR3 is TGTGCCAGCCCGGGGCATAGTCGAAAGACCTATGGCTACACCTTC.